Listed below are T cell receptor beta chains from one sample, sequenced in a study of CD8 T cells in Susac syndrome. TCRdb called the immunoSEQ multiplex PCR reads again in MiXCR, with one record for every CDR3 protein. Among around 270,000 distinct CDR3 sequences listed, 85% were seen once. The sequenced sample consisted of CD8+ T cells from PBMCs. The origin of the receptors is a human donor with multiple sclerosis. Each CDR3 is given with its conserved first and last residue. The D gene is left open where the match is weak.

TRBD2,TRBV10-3,CAISKGLAGARGEQYF
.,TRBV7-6,CASSLSQRETQYF
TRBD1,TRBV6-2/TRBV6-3,CASVDVPGQEDGNTIYF
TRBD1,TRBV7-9,CASSPTPDDDRGAWDTQYF
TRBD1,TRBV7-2,CASSLVRQGEGYTF
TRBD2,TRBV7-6,CASKTGEGTSYEQYF
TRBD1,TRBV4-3,CASSQYGTGVPGELFF
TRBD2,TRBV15,CATSRLGAGGPTDTQYF
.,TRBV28,CASSFTGRRYNEQFF
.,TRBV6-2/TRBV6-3,CASSYFSGANVLTF
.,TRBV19,CASSLPGFNEQFF
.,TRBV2,CASSESFSALRYF
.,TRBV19,CASSMRGNQPQHF
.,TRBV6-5,CASSWPGTGVGLYEQYF
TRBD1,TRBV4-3,CASSQGQGSSGANVLTF
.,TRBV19,CASTERVADTQYF
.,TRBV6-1,CASSELAASYEQYF
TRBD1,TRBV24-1,CATSDPETGGTDTQYF
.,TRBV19,CASSLPPGTEAFF
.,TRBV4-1,CASSQEAGSWINEQFF
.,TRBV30,CAWRTGIQETQYF
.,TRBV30,CAWAWWSGTEAFF
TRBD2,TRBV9,CASSPREGLAGWGSYNEQFF
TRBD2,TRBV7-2,CASSFYLGGGPIYNEQFF
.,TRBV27,CASSFWPQGFDHEQFF
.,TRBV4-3,CASSQDRQLNTGELFF
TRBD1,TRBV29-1,CSVADRENYGYTF
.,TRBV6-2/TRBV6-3,CASSYGDLGVTEAFF
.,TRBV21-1,CASSKALYGGDEQYF
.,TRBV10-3,CAISESSGSYNEQFF
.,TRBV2,CASKRDGRNEQFF
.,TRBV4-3,CASSQDVGVGETQYF
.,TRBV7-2,CASSLWRSTNEKLFF
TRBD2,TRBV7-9,CASGPSGYRLLSYEQYF
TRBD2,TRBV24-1,CATSDLPVGTSPNNEQFF
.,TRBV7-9,CASSFPRQHSGNTIYF
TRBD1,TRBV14,CACSYTGVQETQYF
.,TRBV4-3,CASSQDKGSPGEQYF
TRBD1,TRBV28,CASRWTGPSSEQYF
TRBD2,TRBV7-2,CASSLSGVYNEQFF
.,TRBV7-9,CASSDVGGVTGELFF
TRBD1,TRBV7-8,CASSLRQGSNQPQHF
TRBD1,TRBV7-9,CASSPTGTGDTQYF
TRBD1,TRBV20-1,CSVYPGQGNNEQYF
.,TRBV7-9,CASSHHSEDAKNIQYF
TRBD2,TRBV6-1,CASSRTSGRAGTDTQYF
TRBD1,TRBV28,CASSLFLETGGHYEQYF
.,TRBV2,CAITMGSEQYF
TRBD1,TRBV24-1,CATSDVRTGGSEQYF
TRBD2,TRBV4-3,CASSQELPGTSGPGELFF
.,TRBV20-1,CSARDLRGWRLAEAFF
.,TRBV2,CASSPDYSRRGQPQHF
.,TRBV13,CASSLGRAGLREQYF
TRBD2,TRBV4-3,CASSQVEGGPNEQFF
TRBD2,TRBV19,CASSQTSGSPNEQFF
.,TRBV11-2,CASSLGVKTEVFF
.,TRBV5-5,CASSPLTGDEQYF
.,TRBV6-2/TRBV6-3,CASSSIGASADTQYF
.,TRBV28,CASSISDPHTGELFF
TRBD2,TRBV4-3,CASSQTSGSYEQFF